This T cell receptor beta chain appears in the sequencing data of a study of cytomegalovirus exposure and HLA in healthy donors. In the study overall: Unique TCRs from HLA-typed donors, 80 million to 100 million of them, were held in an early data release. Study observations and caveats: Excluded were some V segments that proved indistinguishable, including TRBV6-2 and TRBV6-3. Altogether, about 160 TCR beta chains were recorded as cytomegalovirus-associated. A likely sequencing artifact accounted for one observed cluster of highly shared sequence variants.

Primers included in the PCR were 60 Vbeta and 13 Jbeta primers. Generated by immunoSEQ multiplex PCR, the TCRdb table keeps only in-frame clones and is missing some. The data hold 98,000 or so clones, with 76% observed a single time. Worth noting for this clone: Its antigen is unidentified.

The V gene end was trimmed by 10 bases and the J gene end by 5 bases; junction bases not matched to a gene: 7. The CDR3 is 12 residues long. The germline V gene has CDR1 MNHEY and CDR2 SVGAGI. This receptor was identified in a man aged 35-49 years in good health and CMV-seronegative. The chain is built from TRBV6-5 and TRBJ1-1, with 7 bases identical to TRBD1. Material: PBMCs. CDR3 coding DNA: TGTGCCACCCGCCAGGGGGGTACTGAAGCTTTCTTT. This codes for CATRQGGTEAFF.